Sequencing of this T cell receptor (beta chain) was carried out in a study of blood T cells in healthy people across ages. The donors, all healthy, were Caucasians living in Russia, aged roughly 6 to 95. Alongside a J-beta primer mix, a sample-barcoded 5' primer served in a second PCR lasting roughly 6 to 11 cycles. TCRdb reprocessed the 5' RACE reads with MiXCR, giving one entry per CDR3 protein. The sample has about 780,000 distinct CDR3 sequences; about 26% are singletons. This clonotype was counted between two and nine times. Germline V gene data show CDR1 as SGDLS and CDR2 as YYNGEE. V shed 0 bases and J 8 bases; nucleotides not matched to a gene: 13. This CDR3 spans 17 amino acids. This sample was shared with a second study, whose subject was T cells of mothers and their children. That work adds: Study donors consisted of three healthy Caucasian mothers and their six children. The authors added sample barcodes and 2-4 random nucleotides using the M1S primer of the second PCR. Normalized overlap was always slightly, never significantly, higher in related than unrelated mother-child pairs.

This chain joins TRBV9 and TRBJ2-1; 8 nucleotides match TRBD2. The sequence was obtained from a boy between 10 and 17 years old in good health. Source material: blood. The CDR3 nucleotides are TGTGCCAGCAGCGTAGCTTCGAGACTAGCGTTTTCCGATGAGCAGTTCTTC. This encodes CASSVASRLAFSDEQFF. Full variable domain (missing parts from reference TRBV9 and TRBJ2-1): DSGVTQTPKHLITATGQRVTLRCSPRSGDLSVYWYQQSLDQGLQFLIQYYNGEERAKGNILERFSAQQFPDLHSELNLSSLELGDSALYFCASSVASRLAFSDEQFFGPGTRLTVL.